This entry concerns a single TCR beta chain. The sample originates from a study of blood T cell repertoires in COVID-19. For the study at large: The United States, Italy and Spain supplied acute and convalescent COVID-19 samples. The analysed material was cDNA or gDNA that came from T cells, B-cell-depleted T cells, or PBMCs.

How the authors handled the data: Estimation of nucleated cell counts relied on the amplification of reference gene primers. Generated by immunoSEQ multiplex PCR, the TCRdb table keeps only in-frame clones and is missing some. D and trimming come from the DNA, and the V and J calls and clone size come from that table. The profile shows more than 150,000 clones, approximately 86% of them singletons. The sequence was obtained from a man younger than 30 with acute or convalescent COVID-19. Sequencing used peripheral blood.

The DNA for the CDR3 is TGTGCCAGCAGACCTTCTAGCGTCAAAGAGACCCAGTACTTC. It encodes CASRPSSVKETQYF. This rearrangement joins TRBV6-1 to TRBJ2-5; D may be TRBD2 (6 bases). V shed 6 bases and J shed 3 bases, with 14 bases lying between them. Germline CDR1 reads MNHNS; CDR2 reads SASEGT. This CDR3 comprises 14 residues.